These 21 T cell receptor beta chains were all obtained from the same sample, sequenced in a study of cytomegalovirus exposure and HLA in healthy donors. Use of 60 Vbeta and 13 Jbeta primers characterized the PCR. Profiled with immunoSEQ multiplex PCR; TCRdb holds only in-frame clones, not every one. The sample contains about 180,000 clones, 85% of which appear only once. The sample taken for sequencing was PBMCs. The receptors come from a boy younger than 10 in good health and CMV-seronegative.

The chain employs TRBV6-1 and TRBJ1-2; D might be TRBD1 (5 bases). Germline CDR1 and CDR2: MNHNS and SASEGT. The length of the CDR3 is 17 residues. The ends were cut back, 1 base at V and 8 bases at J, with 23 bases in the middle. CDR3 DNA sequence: TGTGCCAGCAGTGAAGACCCCAGGGTGCTCAGTGAGTACGGCTACACCTTC. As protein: CASSEDPRVLSEYGYTF.

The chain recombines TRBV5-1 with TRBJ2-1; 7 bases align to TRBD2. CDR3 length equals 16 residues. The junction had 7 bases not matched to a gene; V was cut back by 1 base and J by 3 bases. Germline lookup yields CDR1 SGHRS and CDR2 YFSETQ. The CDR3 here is CASSLRASGGYNEQFF. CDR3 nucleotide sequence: TGCGCCAGCAGCTTGAGGGCTAGCGGAGGCTACAATGAGCAGTTCTTC.

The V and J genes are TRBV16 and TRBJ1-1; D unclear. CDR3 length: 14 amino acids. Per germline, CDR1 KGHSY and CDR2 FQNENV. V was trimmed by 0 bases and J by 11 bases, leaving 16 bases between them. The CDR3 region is CASSQSRTPEVAFF. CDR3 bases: TGTGCCAGCAGCCAATCTAGGACCCCGGAGGTCGCTTTCTTT.

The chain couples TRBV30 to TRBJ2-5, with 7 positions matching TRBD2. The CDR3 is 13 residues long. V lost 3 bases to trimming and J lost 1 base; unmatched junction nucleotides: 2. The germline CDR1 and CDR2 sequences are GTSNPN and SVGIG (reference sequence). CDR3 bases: TGTGCCTGGAGCGCTAGCGGCCAAGAGACCCAGTACTTC. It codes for CAWSASGQETQYF.

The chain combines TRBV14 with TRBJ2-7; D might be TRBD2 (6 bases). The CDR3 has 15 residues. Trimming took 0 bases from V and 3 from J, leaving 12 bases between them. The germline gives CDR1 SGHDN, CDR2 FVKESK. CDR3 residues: CASSQDRGLYYEQYF. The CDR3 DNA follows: TGTGCCAGCAGCCAAGATCGTGGACTATACTACGAGCAGTACTTC.

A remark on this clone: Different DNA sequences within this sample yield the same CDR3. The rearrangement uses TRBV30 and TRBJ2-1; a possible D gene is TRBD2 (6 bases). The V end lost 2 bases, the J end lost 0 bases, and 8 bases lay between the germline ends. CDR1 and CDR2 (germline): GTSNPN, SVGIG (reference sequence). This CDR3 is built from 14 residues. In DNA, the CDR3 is TGTGCCTGGAGTCGGGGGAGCTCCTACAATGAGCAGTTCTTC. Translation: CAWSRGSSYNEQFF.

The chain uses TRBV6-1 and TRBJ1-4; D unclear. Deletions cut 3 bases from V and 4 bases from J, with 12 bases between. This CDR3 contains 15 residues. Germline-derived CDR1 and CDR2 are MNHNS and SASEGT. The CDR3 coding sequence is TGTGCCAGCAGTGAGAGAGGTCGGCGTAATGAAAAACTGTTTTTT. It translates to CASSERGRRNEKLFF.

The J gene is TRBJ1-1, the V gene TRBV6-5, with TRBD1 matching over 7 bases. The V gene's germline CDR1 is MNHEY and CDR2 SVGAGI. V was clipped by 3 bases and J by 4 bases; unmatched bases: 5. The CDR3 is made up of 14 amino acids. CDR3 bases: TGTGCCAGCAGTTATGGGCAGGGGGGCACTGAAGCTTTCTTT. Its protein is CASSYGQGGTEAFF.

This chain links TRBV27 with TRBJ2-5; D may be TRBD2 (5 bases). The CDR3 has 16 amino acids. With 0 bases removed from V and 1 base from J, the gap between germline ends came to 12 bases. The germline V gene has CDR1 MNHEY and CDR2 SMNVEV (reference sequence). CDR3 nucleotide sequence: TGTGCCAGCAGTTTATCCCGGGGAAGGCCCCAAGAGACCCAGTACTTC. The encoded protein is CASSLSRGRPQETQYF.

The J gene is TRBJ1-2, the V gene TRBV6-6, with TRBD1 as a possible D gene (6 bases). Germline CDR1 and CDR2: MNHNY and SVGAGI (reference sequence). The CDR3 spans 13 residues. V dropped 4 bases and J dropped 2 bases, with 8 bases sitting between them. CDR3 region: CASSLTGNYGYTF. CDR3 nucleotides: TGTGCCAGCAGTTTAACAGGGAACTATGGCTACACCTTC.

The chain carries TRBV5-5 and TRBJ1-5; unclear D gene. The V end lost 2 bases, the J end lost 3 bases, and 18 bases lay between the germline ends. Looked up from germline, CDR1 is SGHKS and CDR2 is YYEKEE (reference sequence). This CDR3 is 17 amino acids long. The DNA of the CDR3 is TGTGCCAGCAGCTTAACCAGGTCAACGTCCGTCAATCAGCCCCAGCATTTT. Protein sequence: CASSLTRSTSVNQPQHF.

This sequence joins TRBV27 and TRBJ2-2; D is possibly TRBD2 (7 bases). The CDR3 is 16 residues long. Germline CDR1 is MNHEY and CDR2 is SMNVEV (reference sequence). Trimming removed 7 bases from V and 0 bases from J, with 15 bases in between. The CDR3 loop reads CASMRGGATNTGELFF. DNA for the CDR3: TGTGCCAGCATGAGGGGGGGGGCCACGAACACCGGGGAGCTGTTTTTT.

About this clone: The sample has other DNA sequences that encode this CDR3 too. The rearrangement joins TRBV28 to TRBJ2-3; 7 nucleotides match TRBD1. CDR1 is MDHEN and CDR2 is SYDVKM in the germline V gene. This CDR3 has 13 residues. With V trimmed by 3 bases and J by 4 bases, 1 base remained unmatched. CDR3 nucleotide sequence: TGTGCCAGCAGTTTGAGGGGGCCAGATACGCAGTATTTT. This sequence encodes CASSLRGPDTQYF.

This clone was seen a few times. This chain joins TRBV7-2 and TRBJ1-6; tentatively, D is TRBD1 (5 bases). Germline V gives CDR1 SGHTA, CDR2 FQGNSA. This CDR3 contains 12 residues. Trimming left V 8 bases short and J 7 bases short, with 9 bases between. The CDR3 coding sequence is TGTGCCAGCGGTCCAGGGAATTCACCCCTCCACTTT. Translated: CASGPGNSPLHF.

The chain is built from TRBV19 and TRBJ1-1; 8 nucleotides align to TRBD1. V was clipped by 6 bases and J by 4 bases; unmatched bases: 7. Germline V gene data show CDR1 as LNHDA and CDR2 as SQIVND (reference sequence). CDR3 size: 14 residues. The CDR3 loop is CASSVRGLGTEAFF. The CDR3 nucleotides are TGTGCCAGTAGCGTCAGGGGGCTCGGCACTGAAGCTTTCTTT.

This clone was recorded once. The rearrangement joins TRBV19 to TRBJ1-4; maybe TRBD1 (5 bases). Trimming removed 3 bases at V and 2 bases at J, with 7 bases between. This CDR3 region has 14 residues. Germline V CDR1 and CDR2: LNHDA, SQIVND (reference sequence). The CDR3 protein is CASSMGGTNEKLFF. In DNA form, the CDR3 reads TGTGCCAGTAGTATGGGGGGGACTAATGAAAAACTGTTTTTT.

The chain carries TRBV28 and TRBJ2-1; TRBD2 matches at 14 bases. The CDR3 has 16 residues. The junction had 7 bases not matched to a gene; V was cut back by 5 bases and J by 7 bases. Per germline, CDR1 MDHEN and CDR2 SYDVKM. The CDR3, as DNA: TGTGCCAGCAGTGAGACTAGCGGGGGGGCCTTTAATGAGCAGTTCTTC. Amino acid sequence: CASSETSGGAFNEQFF. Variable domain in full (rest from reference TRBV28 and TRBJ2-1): DVKVTQSSRYLVKRTGEKVFLECVQDMDHENMFWYRQDPGLGLRLIYFSYDVKMKEKGDIPEGYSVSREKKERFSLILESASTNQTSMYLCASSETSGGAFNEQFFGPGTRLTVL.

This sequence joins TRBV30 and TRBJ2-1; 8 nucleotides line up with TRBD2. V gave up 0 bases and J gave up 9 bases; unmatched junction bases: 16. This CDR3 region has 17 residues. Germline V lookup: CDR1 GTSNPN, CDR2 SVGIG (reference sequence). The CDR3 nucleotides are TGTGCCTGGAGTGTACCATTTGCGGGAGGATGGAATAGTGAGCAGTTCTTC. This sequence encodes CAWSVPFAGGWNSEQFF.

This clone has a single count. CDR3: CASSAGGGNQPQHF. The CDR3, as DNA: TGTGCCAGCAGCGCAGGGGGTGGCAATCAGCCCCAGCATTTT. The chain is built from TRBV7-6 and TRBJ1-5; 7 bases are shared with TRBD1. CDR3 size: 14 residues. CDR1 is SGHVS, CDR2 FNYEAQ, per germline. V lost 5 bases, J lost 2 bases, and 3 bases stayed unmatched. Drawing the rest from reference TRBV7-6 and TRBJ1-5, the complete variable domain is GAGVSQSPRYKVTKRGQDVALRCDPISGHVSLYWYRQALGQGPEFLTYFNYEAQQDKSGLPNDRFSAERPEGSISTLTIQRTEQRDSAMYRCASSAGGGNQPQHFGDGTRLSIL.

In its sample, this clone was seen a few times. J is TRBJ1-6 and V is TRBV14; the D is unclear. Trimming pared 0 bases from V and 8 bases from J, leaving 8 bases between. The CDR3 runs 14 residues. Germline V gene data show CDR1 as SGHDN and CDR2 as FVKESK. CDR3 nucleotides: TGTGCCAGCAGCCAAGAGTTTGAGGATTCACCCCTCCACTTT. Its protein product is CASSQEFEDSPLHF.

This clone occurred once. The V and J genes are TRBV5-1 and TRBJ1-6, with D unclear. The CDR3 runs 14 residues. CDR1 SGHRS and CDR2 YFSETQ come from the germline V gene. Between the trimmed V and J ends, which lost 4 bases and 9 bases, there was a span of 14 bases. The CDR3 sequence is CASSPAEVGSPLHF. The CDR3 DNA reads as TGCGCCAGCAGCCCAGCGGAGGTTGGTTCACCCCTCCACTTT.